What follows are 21 T cell receptor beta chains derived from one specimen sequenced in a study of cytomegalovirus exposure and HLA in healthy donors. Some clones are missing from TCRdb's copy, which holds only in-frame ones; the method was immunoSEQ multiplex PCR. The sample has about 240,000 clones, about 90% seen once. The sequenced material came from PBMCs. Source of these receptors: a woman aged 30 to 39 in good health and CMV-seropositive.

The chain links TRBV25-1 to TRBJ2-5; 9 positions match TRBD1. V shed 3 bases, J shed 4 bases, and the junction held 12 bases outside the gene matches. Germline V CDR1 and CDR2: MGHDK, SYGVNS. CDR3 size: 17 residues. The CDR3 reads CASSDQVRQGVRETQYF. CDR3 coding DNA: TGTGCCAGCAGTGACCAGGTCCGACAGGGGGTTAGAGAGACCCAGTACTTC.

For the CDR3, the DNA is TGCGCCAGCAGCCAAGGACTAGCGGGAGGCTACAATGAGCAGTTCTTC. Protein sequence: CASSQGLAGGYNEQFF. V and J are TRBV4-1 and TRBJ2-1; 13 nucleotides agree with TRBD2. Germline V lookup: CDR1 MGHRA, CDR2 YSYEKL. The CDR3 covers 16 residues. The V segment lost 1 base and the J segment 3 bases; nucleotides outside the gene matches: 0.

This clone has just one count. This chain links TRBV6-6 with TRBJ1-5, with TRBD1 matching 8 bases. In germline, CDR1 is MNHNY, CDR2 SVGAGI (reference sequence). The CDR3 contains 15 residues. Losses at the gene ends were 3 bases for V and 9 bases for J; bases not matched to a gene: 10. CDR3 in DNA: TGTGCCAGCAGTTATTCAGGGGGCTGGAGTCTGCCCCAGCATTTT. Translation gives CASSYSGGWSLPQHF.

V usage is TRBV27 and J usage is TRBJ2-7; TRBD1 aligns across 7 bases. This CDR3 comprises 14 residues. V gave up 6 bases and J gave up 1 base; unmatched junction bases: 6. Germline-derived CDR1 and CDR2 are MNHEY and SMNVEV (reference sequence). The CDR3 reads CASRVDRASYEQYF. As DNA, the CDR3 is TGTGCCAGCAGAGTAGACAGGGCGTCCTACGAGCAGTACTTC.

This sequence joins TRBV15 and TRBJ2-7, with 8 bases that match TRBD1. The ends lost 0 bases at V and 2 bases at J; junction bases unmatched: 15. Per germline, CDR1 LNHNV and CDR2 YYDKDF (reference sequence). The CDR3 runs 19 residues. In DNA form, the CDR3 reads TGTGCCACCAGCAGAGATCGCATCGGCGGGGACAGGTCCCCCTACGAGCAGTACTTC. Translating gives CATSRDRIGGDRSPYEQYF.

In this sample, this clone turned up a few times. The rearrangement links TRBV4-1 to TRBJ2-4; 7 bases are a match to TRBD2. The V gene end was trimmed by 3 bases and the J gene end by 5 bases; junction bases not matched to a gene: 4. This CDR3 contains 14 residues. CDR1 and CDR2 from the germline V gene are MGHRA and YSYEKL. CDR3 coding DNA: TGCGCCAGCAGCCAGGCTAGCGGTGAAAACATTCAGTACTTC. It yields the protein CASSQASGENIQYF.

The rearrangement uses TRBV14 and TRBJ1-4; D call uncertain. The CDR3 loop spans 14 amino acids. Trimming left V 3 bases short and J 4 bases short, with 9 bases between. Per the germline V gene, CDR1 is SGHDN and CDR2 is FVKESK. In DNA, the CDR3 is TGTGCCAGCAGCCAGATACAAAATAATGAAAAACTGTTTTTT. It encodes CASSQIQNNEKLFF.

This clone has a single count. The chain joins TRBV7-9 to TRBJ2-1, with D perhaps TRBD1 (6 bases). Germline lookup yields CDR1 SEHNR and CDR2 FQNEAQ (reference sequence). CDR3 length: 16 residues. V lost 3 bases and J 0 bases, leaving 12 bases between the germline ends. The CDR3 DNA follows: TGTGCCAGCAGCTTCGAGACAGGAGGCTCCTACAATGAGCAGTTCTTC. Translation gives CASSFETGGSYNEQFF.

The rearrangement links TRBV2 to TRBJ1-5; D might be TRBD1 (5 bases). The CDR3 has 13 residues. The V gene lost 9 bases and the J gene lost 6 bases, with 15 bases spanning the gap. The germline V gene has CDR1 SNHLY and CDR2 FYNNEI. The CDR3 spells CASGFQGSQPQHF. In DNA form, the CDR3 reads TGTGCCAGTGGGTTCCAGGGTAGTCAGCCCCAGCATTTT.

For the CDR3, the DNA is TGTGCCAGCAAGGGAACGGCAGGGGCATACTATGGCTACACCTTC. Translating it yields CASKGTAGAYYGYTF. This chain connects TRBV2 to TRBJ1-2, with D possibly being TRBD1 (6 bases). From germline, CDR1 is SNHLY and CDR2 FYNNEI. The CDR3 extends over 15 amino acids. V was cut by 7 bases and J by 3 bases, with 18 bases left in between.

The chain combines TRBV2 with TRBJ1-4, with D perhaps TRBD1 (6 bases). V lost 7 bases to trimming and J lost 7 bases, with 22 bases between them. Per germline, CDR1 SNHLY and CDR2 FYNNEI. There are 16 residues in the CDR3. CDR3 protein: CASTPQLARDIEKLFF. CDR3 sequence (DNA): TGTGCCAGCACTCCCCAACTGGCCAGGGACATTGAAAAACTGTTTTTT.

The V and J genes are TRBV30 and TRBJ2-5; TRBD1 matches 9 bases. V was pared by 5 bases and J by 5 bases, with 3 bases of the junction left unmatched. The CDR3 runs to 12 residues. Germline values: CDR1 GTSNPN, CDR2 SVGIG (reference sequence). The CDR3 loop reads CAWEQGAETQYF. Here the CDR3 DNA reads TGTGCCTGGGAACAGGGGGCCGAGACCCAGTACTTC. The full variable domain, completed using reference TRBV30 and TRBJ2-5, is SQTIHQWPATLVQPVGSPLSLECTVEGTSNPNLYWYRQAAGRGLQLLFYSVGIGQISSEVPQNLSASRPQDRQFILSSKKLLLSDSGFYLCAWEQGAETQYFGPGTRLLVL.

This clone occurred once. Other DNA sequences from this sample encode an identical CDR3 as well. J is TRBJ2-1 and V is TRBV6-5, with 7 bases identical to TRBD2. The V segment lost 6 bases and the J segment 2 bases; nucleotides outside the gene matches: 4. Germline CDR1 and CDR2: MNHEY and SVGAGI. The CDR3 extends over 14 amino acids. The CDR3 coding sequence is TGTGCCAGCAGCCCAGGACTAGCCTACAATGAGCAGTTCTTC. It yields the protein CASSPGLAYNEQFF.

V usage is TRBV6-5 and J usage is TRBJ2-2; 10 nucleotides align to TRBD1. The CDR3 length is 15 residues. Per germline, CDR1 MNHEY and CDR2 SVGAGI. Germline trimming cut 6 bases from V and 5 bases from J; bases unmatched to any gene: 6. CDR3 in amino acids: CASRRTGGTTGELFF. The DNA of the CDR3 is TGTGCCAGCAGACGGACAGGGGGGACAACCGGGGAGCTGTTTTTT.

J is TRBJ2-7 and V is TRBV25-1; 13 nucleotides line up with TRBD2. The CDR3 consists of 15 residues. With 1 base clipped from V and 5 bases from J, the junction kept 2 bases outside the gene matches. The germline CDR1 and CDR2 sequences are MGHDK and SYGVNS. CDR3 sequence: CASSEWTSGSNEQYF. The CDR3 bases are TGTGCCAGCAGTGAATGGACTAGCGGGAGTAACGAGCAGTACTTC.

The chain couples TRBV11-2 to TRBJ2-3; 8 positions agree with TRBD2. There are 17 residues in the CDR3. With V trimmed by 1 base and J by 6 bases, 12 bases remained unmatched. CDR1 is SGHAT and CDR2 is FQNNGV in the germline V gene. The CDR3 DNA reads TGTGCCAGCAGCTTAGGCAAAACGGGAGGGCGGGTGGATACGCAGTATTTT. This sequence encodes CASSLGKTGGRVDTQYF.

The rearrangement links TRBV27 to TRBJ1-1; D is uncertain. V lost 2 bases to trimming and J lost 1 base, with 8 bases between them. Germline-derived CDR1 and CDR2 are MNHEY and SMNVEV (reference sequence). The length of the CDR3 is 14 residues. The CDR3, as DNA: TGTGCCAGCAGTTTAGTGCCAGGGAACACTGAAGCTTTCTTT. Translation gives CASSLVPGNTEAFF.

The chain couples TRBV2 to TRBJ1-4, with 11 nucleotides matching TRBD1. Trimming removed 8 bases from V and 7 bases from J; junction bases left unmatched: 9. The CDR3 totals 15 residues. Germline V gene lookup returns CDR1 SNHLY and CDR2 FYNNEI. CDR3 in amino acids: CASSSGQGAGEKLFF. In nucleotides, the CDR3 is TGTGCCAGCTCATCCGGACAGGGGGCGGGTGAAAAACTGTTTTTT.

This rearrangement joins TRBV11-3 to TRBJ2-7; possible D gene TRBD2, 6 bases. This CDR3 contains 14 residues. V was clipped by 5 bases and J by 2 bases, with 13 bases between them. Per the germline V gene, CDR1 is SGHNT and CDR2 is YENEEA. CDR3 protein: CASSLPGLAYEQYF. Written as DNA, the CDR3 is TGTGCCAGCAGCCTACCGGGACTTGCCTACGAGCAGTACTTC. Full variable domain (missing parts from reference TRBV11-3 and TRBJ2-7): EAGVVQSPRYKIIEKKQPVAFWCNPISGHNTLYWYLQNLGQGPELLIRYENEEAVDDSQLPKDRFSAERLKGVDSTLKIQPAELGDSAVYLCASSLPGLAYEQYFGPGTRLTVT.

This clone was found once. CDR3 DNA sequence: TGCGCCAGCAGCCAAGATTTAGGGACAGGGTGGTACGAGCAGTACTTC. Amino acids: CASSQDLGTGWYEQYF. This sequence joins TRBV4-1 and TRBJ2-7, with 9 bases matching TRBD1. This CDR3 spans 16 amino acids. Germline V gene data show CDR1 as MGHRA and CDR2 as YSYEKL. Germline trimming cut 0 bases from V and 4 bases from J; bases unmatched to any gene: 7.

This chain joins TRBV7-6 and TRBJ2-1, with D perhaps matching TRBD2 (6 bases). The length of the CDR3 is 15 residues. Trimming took off 1 base at V and 9 bases at J, with 16 bases between the two ends. The germline CDR1 and CDR2 sequences are SGHVS and FNYEAQ. As DNA, the CDR3 is TGTGCCAGCAGCTTAGAGCCGGGCAGGGAGGCTGAGCAGTTCTTC. Translation: CASSLEPGREAEQFF.